These 29 T cell receptor beta chains share one sample of origin, sequenced in a study of T-cell memory formation after mild COVID-19. TCRdb used MiXCR to reprocess the 5' RACE reads, holding one entry per CDR3 protein. In the table there are some 180,000 distinct CDR3 sequences, about 18% of which are singletons. The sequencing sample was made of PBMCs or a T cell subset sorted from them (not recorded which). These receptor sequences come from a man aged 18-30 years who had mild COVID-19 (a few samples of this study predate the infection). Cell type and time point are not known.

This clonotype occurred a few times. The chain carries TRBV5-1 and TRBJ1-4; D unclear. With 3 bases removed from V and 0 bases from J, the gap between germline ends came to 3 bases. The germline V gene encodes CDR1 SGHRS and CDR2 YFSETQ. There are 13 residues in the CDR3. The CDR3, as DNA: TGCGCCAGCAGCTCAACAACTAATGAAAAACTGTTTTTT. This codes for CASSSTTNEKLFF. The entire variable domain, with the rest obtained from reference TRBV5-1 and TRBJ1-4, is as follows: KAGVTQTPRYLIKTRGQQVTLSCSPISGHRSVSWYQQTPGQGLQFLFEYFSETQRNKGNFPGRFSGRQFSNSRSEMNVSTLELGDSALYLCASSSTTNEKLFFGSGTQLSVL.

This clonotype was detected only a few times. The rearrangement links TRBV7-8 to TRBJ1-5; D possibly corresponds to TRBD1 (5 bases). Deletions cut 7 bases from V and 7 bases from J, with 20 bases between. The CDR3 sequence is 15 residues long. The germline gives CDR1 SGHVS, CDR2 FQNEAQ. DNA for the CDR3: TGTGCCAGCACCAAAGGGCCAGGGAGAAACCAGCCCCAGCATTTT. This codes for CASTKGPGRNQPQHF.

This clonotype was recorded a few times. J is TRBJ2-7 and V is TRBV6-6; 7 positions match TRBD2. Germline trimming cut 3 bases from V and 3 bases from J; bases unmatched to any gene: 2. Germline loops: CDR1 MNHNY, CDR2 SVGAGI (reference sequence). The CDR3 runs 13 residues. Written as DNA, the CDR3 is TGTGCCAGCAGTTATGGGACTATCTACGAGCAGTACTTC. It translates to CASSYGTIYEQYF.

The DNA for the CDR3 is TGTGCCAGCAGCGGTACAGGGGGCGCGTGGGAGACCCAGTACTTC. Protein product: CASSGTGGAWETQYF. The chain joins TRBV12-3 or TRBV12-4 to TRBJ2-5, with 9 nucleotides matching TRBD1. The V gene end was trimmed by 6 bases and the J gene end by 5 bases; junction bases not matched to a gene: 10. This CDR3 contains 15 residues.

In this sample, this clonotype turned up many times. The chain employs TRBV5-5 and TRBJ1-2; weak D call: TRBD1 (5 bases). With 4 bases removed from V and 8 bases from J, the gap between germline ends came to 18 bases. Germline CDR1 reads SGHKS; CDR2 reads YYEKEE (reference sequence). CDR3 size: 14 residues. The CDR3 region has the DNA TGTGCCAGCAGCCCGGGACGGATTGGAGGGGGCTACACCTTC. Its protein product is CASSPGRIGGGYTF. The entire variable domain, with the rest obtained from reference TRBV5-5 and TRBJ1-2, is as follows: DAGVTQSPTHLIKTRGQQVTLRCSPISGHKSVSWYQQVLGQGPQFIFQYYEKEERGRGNFPDRFSARQFPNYSSELNVNALLLGDSALYLCASSPGRIGGGYTFGSGTRLTVV.

This chain links TRBV4-3 with TRBJ2-1; no clear D gene. V was cut by 0 bases and J by 7 bases, with 16 bases left in between. Germline lookup yields CDR1 LGHNA and CDR2 YSLEER. The CDR3 contains 16 residues. CDR3 amino acids: CASSQDAVARRNEQFF. The CDR3, as DNA: TGCGCCAGCAGCCAAGATGCGGTAGCCCGCCGGAATGAGCAGTTCTTC.

The DNA for the CDR3 is TGTGCCAGCAGCTTGAGGGACAGGGGGGCCAATCAGCCCCAGCATTTT. As protein: CASSLRDRGANQPQHF. The chain uses TRBV5-6 and TRBJ1-5; 11 bases line up with TRBD1. The CDR3 covers 16 residues. Per the germline V gene, CDR1 is SGHDT and CDR2 is YYEEEE. Losses at the gene ends were 1 base for V and 3 bases for J; bases not matched to a gene: 3.

This clonotype was seen only a few times. This sequence joins TRBV18 and TRBJ2-5; the D is unclear. The CDR3 extends over 14 amino acids. The germline CDR1 and CDR2 sequences are KGHSH and LQKENI. V was cut by 3 bases and J by 5 bases, with 13 bases left in between. CDR3 amino acids: CASSPLAREETQYF. Written as DNA, the CDR3 is TGTGCCAGCTCACCTCTGGCACGCGAGGAGACCCAGTACTTC.

This clonotype has more than one count but fewer than ten. The chain employs TRBV12-3 or TRBV12-4 and TRBJ2-1; the match to TRBD2 covers 11 bases. Trimming removed 7 bases from V and 7 bases from J; junction bases left unmatched: 9. The CDR3 sequence is 15 residues long. In DNA form, the CDR3 reads TGTGCCAGCACCCCCCGTCTAGCGGGGGGAAATGAGCAGTTCTTC. Translated: CASTPRLAGGNEQFF.

This rearrangement joins TRBV7-8 to TRBJ1-5; maybe TRBD1 (5 bases). CDR3 length: 14 residues. CDR1 and CDR2 from the germline V gene are SGHVS and FQNEAQ. V was trimmed by 0 bases and J by 3 bases, leaving 6 bases between them. CDR3 sequence (DNA): TGTGCCAGCAGCTTAGCGACAGCCAATCAGCCCCAGCATTTT. This encodes CASSLATANQPQHF.

CDR3 nucleotide sequence: TGTGCCAGCAGCTTAAGGGAGACAGCAGGGATGATTAACACTGAAGCTTTCTTT. Translating gives CASSLRETAGMINTEAFF. The chain employs TRBV7-9 and TRBJ1-1, with D maybe TRBD1 (5 bases). Trimming cost V 2 bases and J 2 bases, with 21 bases left between them. Germline CDR1 SEHNR, CDR2 FQNEAQ (reference sequence). This CDR3 region has 18 residues. Full variable domain (rest looked up from reference TRBV7-9 and TRBJ1-1): DTGVSQNPRHKITKRGQNVTFRCDPISEHNRLYWYRQTLGQGPEFLTYFQNEAQLEKSRLLSDRFSAERPKGSFSTLEIQRTEQGDSAMYLCASSLRETAGMINTEAFFGQGTRLTVV.

This clonotype was recorded at least ten times. The chain carries TRBV5-1 and TRBJ2-1, with D possibly matching TRBD2 (5 bases). The CDR3 is made up of 13 amino acids. V lost 0 bases and J 8 bases, leaving 9 bases between the germline ends. Germline V gene data show CDR1 as SGHRS and CDR2 as YFSETQ. The CDR3 loop reads CASSLAIGDEQFF. The CDR3 DNA sequence: TGCGCCAGCAGCTTGGCCATCGGGGATGAGCAGTTCTTC.

This clonotype showed up just a few times. The chain employs TRBV20-1 and TRBJ1-2; possibly TRBD1 for D (5 bases). The CDR3 length is 12 residues. Germline CDR1 and CDR2: DFQATT and SNEGSKA (reference sequence). V lost 6 bases and J 8 bases, leaving 16 bases between the germline ends. As DNA, the CDR3 is TGCAGTGCCCTCCGGGACGCTGGGGGCTACACCTTC. Translation gives CSALRDAGGYTF.

This clonotype was recorded at least ten times. The J gene is TRBJ2-7, the V gene TRBV15; 11 positions agree with TRBD1. The junction had 10 bases not matched to a gene; V was cut back by 3 bases and J by 12 bases. Germline CDR1 LNHNV, CDR2 YYDKDF (reference sequence). CDR3 size: 14 residues. The CDR3 sequence: CATSSQRTGGERYF. In DNA form, the CDR3 reads TGTGCCACCAGCAGCCAGCGGACAGGGGGCGAAAGGTACTTC.

This clonotype showed up just a few times. The chain carries TRBV12-3 or TRBV12-4 and TRBJ2-7; the D call may be TRBD1 or TRBD2 (6 bases each). The CDR3 sequence is 14 residues long. V lost 3 bases and J lost 4, with 13 bases in between. This CDR3 is CASSLGGQDYEQYF. In DNA, the CDR3 is TGTGCCAGCAGTTTGGGGGGCCAGGATTACGAGCAGTACTTC.

In nucleotides, the CDR3 is TGCGCCAGCAGCCGGGGGGAGTTTCGCACTGAAGCTTTCTTT. Its translation: CASSRGEFRTEAFF. The chain couples TRBV5-1 to TRBJ1-1; D possibly corresponds to TRBD1 (5 bases). The length of the CDR3 is 14 residues. From germline, CDR1 is SGHRS and CDR2 YFSETQ. V gave up 4 bases and J gave up 4 bases, with 14 bases separating them.

This clonotype occurred many times. The V call is TRBV20-1, the J call TRBJ1-2, with unresolved D. The V gene's germline CDR1 is DFQATT and CDR2 SNEGSKA (reference sequence). There are 12 residues in the CDR3. Trimming stripped 5 bases from V and 9 bases from J, with 16 bases between. The CDR3: CSAAEITARYTF. CDR3 nucleotides: TGCAGTGCTGCCGAGATTACGGCACGCTACACCTTC.

This clonotype turned up a few times. The chain recombines TRBV7-2 with TRBJ2-1; D is tentatively TRBD1 or TRBD2 (5 bases each). Germline V gene data show CDR1 as SGHTA and CDR2 as FQGNSA. The V end lost 0 bases, the J end lost 0 bases, and 9 bases lay between the germline ends. This CDR3 region has 16 residues. CDR3 protein: CASSLAGRDSYNEQFF. CDR3 DNA sequence: TGTGCCAGCAGCTTAGCGGGACGGGACTCCTACAATGAGCAGTTCTTC.

The chain links TRBV4-1 to TRBJ1-1, with D hard to call. Trimming removed 3 bases from V and 4 bases from J, with 12 bases in between. The germline CDR1 and CDR2 sequences are MGHRA and YSYEKL. The CDR3 is 14 residues long. CDR3 coding DNA: TGCGCCAGCAGCCACCCTGCTTTGGGCACTGAAGCTTTCTTT. This codes for CASSHPALGTEAFF.

The rearrangement uses TRBV9 and TRBJ2-3; 8 bases fit TRBD2. Germline CDR1 and CDR2: SGDLS and YYNGEE. The CDR3 spans 15 residues. V lost 0 bases to trimming and J lost 7 bases; unmatched junction nucleotides: 7. CDR3 sequence: CASSVGPGGANTQYF. The CDR3, as DNA: TGTGCCAGCAGCGTAGGTCCCGGGGGGGCGAATACGCAGTATTTT.

The V gene is TRBV20-1, the J gene TRBJ1-6; D possibly corresponds to TRBD1 (5 bases). Trimming removed 3 bases from V and 10 bases from J, with 19 bases in between. Germline-derived CDR1 and CDR2 are DFQATT and SNEGSKA (reference sequence). The CDR3 length is 15 residues. CDR3 sequence reads: CSARSGLGVRSPLHF. CDR3 DNA sequence: TGCAGTGCTAGGTCGGGGTTGGGGGTTAGGTCACCCCTCCACTTT.

The genes are TRBV20-1 and TRBJ2-3, with D perhaps matching TRBD2 (5 bases). The CDR3 runs to 14 residues. The germline V and J ends were trimmed by 2 bases and 2 bases, with 11 bases remaining between them. The germline CDR1 and CDR2 sequences are DFQATT and SNEGSKA (reference sequence). CDR3 in amino acids: CSARTGSVTDTQYF. In nucleotides, the CDR3 is TGCAGTGCTAGAACGGGTAGCGTCACAGATACGCAGTATTTT.

The V gene is TRBV29-1, the J gene TRBJ2-3; D remains unclear. This CDR3 has 12 residues. Germline CDR1 is SQVTM and CDR2 is ANQGSEA. Trimming removed 7 bases from V and 2 bases from J, with 10 bases in between. The CDR3 here is CSGAQSTDTQYF. The CDR3 coding sequence is TGCAGCGGGGCGCAGTCCACAGATACGCAGTATTTT.

V and J are TRBV2 and TRBJ1-5; weak D call: TRBD1 (6 bases). The CDR3 totals 17 residues. V lost 3 bases and J 0 bases, leaving 15 bases between the germline ends. The germline CDR1 and CDR2 sequences are SNHLY and FYNNEI. CDR3 bases: TGTGCCAGCAGTGAGTTTAGGACAGCGTATAGCAATCAGCCCCAGCATTTT. Translation: CASSEFRTAYSNQPQHF.

This clonotype was counted ten times or more. The chain employs TRBV6-5 and TRBJ1-5; 7 positions agree with TRBD1. The germline V gene encodes CDR1 MNHEY and CDR2 SVGAGI. The CDR3 runs to 14 residues. J gave up 7 bases and V 6 bases, and 9 bases lay outside the gene matches. The chain's CDR3 is CASSPGTVAQPQHF. CDR3 DNA: TGTGCCAGCAGCCCCGGGACAGTTGCGCAGCCCCAGCATTTT.

The chain joins TRBV18 to TRBJ2-7; maybe TRBD1 (5 bases). This CDR3 is 14 amino acids long. V dropped 6 bases and J dropped 0 bases, with 12 bases sitting between them. Germline CDR1 reads KGHSH; CDR2 reads LQKENI. DNA of the CDR3: TGTGCCAGCTCGCCGACAGTAAACTCCTACGAGCAGTACTTC. Translating gives CASSPTVNSYEQYF. The full variable domain, with the rest looked up from reference TRBV18 and TRBJ2-7, is NAGVMQNPRHLVRRRGQEARLRCSPMKGHSHVYWYRQLPEEGLKFMVYLQKENIIDESGMPKERFSAEFPKEGPSILRIQQVVRGDSAAYFCASSPTVNSYEQYFGPGTRLTVT.

This chain connects TRBV30 to TRBJ1-5, with D unresolved. The CDR3 runs 13 residues. The V end lost 0 bases, the J end lost 4 bases, and 7 bases lay between the germline ends. Germline CDR1 and CDR2: GTSNPN and SVGIG (reference sequence). The CDR3 bases are TGTGCCTGGAGTGTTGAAGGGAATCAGCCCCAGCATTTT. Amino acids: CAWSVEGNQPQHF.

V usage is TRBV5-1 and J usage is TRBJ2-3; D is ambiguous. Germline loops: CDR1 SGHRS, CDR2 YFSETQ. V lost 4 bases to trimming and J lost 6 bases, with 12 bases between them. This CDR3 region has 13 residues. CDR3 region: CASSAPAMDTQYF. The CDR3 coding sequence is TGCGCCAGCAGCGCCCCGGCCATGGATACGCAGTATTTT.

The chain is built from TRBV24-1 and TRBJ1-5; TRBD1 matches 9 bases. J lost 6 bases, V lost 5 bases, and 7 bases had no gene match. Germline CDR1 KGHDR, CDR2 SFDVKD. The CDR3 has 15 residues. CDR3: CATSVSGQGTQPQHF. CDR3 DNA sequence: TGTGCCACCAGTGTTTCGGGACAGGGCACTCAGCCCCAGCATTTT.